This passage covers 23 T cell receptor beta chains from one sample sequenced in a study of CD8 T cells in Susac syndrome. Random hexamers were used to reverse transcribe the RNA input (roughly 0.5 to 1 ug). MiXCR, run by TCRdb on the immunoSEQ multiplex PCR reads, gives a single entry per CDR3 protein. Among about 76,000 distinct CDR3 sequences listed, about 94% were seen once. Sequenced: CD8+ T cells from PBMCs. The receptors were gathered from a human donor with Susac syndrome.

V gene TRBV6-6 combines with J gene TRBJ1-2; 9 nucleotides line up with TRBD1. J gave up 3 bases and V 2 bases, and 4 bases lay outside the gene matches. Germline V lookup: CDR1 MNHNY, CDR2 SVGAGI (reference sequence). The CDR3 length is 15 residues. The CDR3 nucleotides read TGTGCCAGCAGTTACGCCCGGACAGGGGACTATGGCTACACCTTC. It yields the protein CASSYARTGDYGYTF.

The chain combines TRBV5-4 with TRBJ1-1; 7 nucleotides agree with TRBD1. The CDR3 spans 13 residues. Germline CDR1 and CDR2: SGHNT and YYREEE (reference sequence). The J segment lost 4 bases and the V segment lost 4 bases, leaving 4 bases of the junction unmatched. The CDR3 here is CASSTSGGTEAFF. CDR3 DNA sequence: TGTGCCAGCAGCACATCAGGGGGCACTGAAGCTTTCTTT. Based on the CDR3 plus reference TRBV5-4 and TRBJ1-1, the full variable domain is ETGVTQSPTHLIKTRGQQVTLRCSSQSGHNTVSWYQQALGQGPQFIFQYYREEENGRGNFPPRFSGLQFPNYSSELNVNALELDDSALYLCASSTSGGTEAFFGQGTRLTVV.

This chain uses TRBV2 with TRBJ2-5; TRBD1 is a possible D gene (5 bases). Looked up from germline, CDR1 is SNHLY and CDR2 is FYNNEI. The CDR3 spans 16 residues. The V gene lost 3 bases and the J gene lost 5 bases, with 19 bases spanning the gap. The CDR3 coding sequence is TGTGCCAGCAGTGATTATCTGGGAAGGGCAGGGGAGACCCAGTACTTC. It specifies CASSDYLGRAGETQYF.

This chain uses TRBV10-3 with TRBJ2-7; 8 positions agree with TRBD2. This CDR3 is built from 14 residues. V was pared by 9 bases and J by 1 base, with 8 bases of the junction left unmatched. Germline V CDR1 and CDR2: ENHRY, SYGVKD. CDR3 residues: CAIGAGGVSYEQYF. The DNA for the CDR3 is TGTGCCATTGGGGCCGGGGGGGTTTCCTACGAGCAGTACTTC.

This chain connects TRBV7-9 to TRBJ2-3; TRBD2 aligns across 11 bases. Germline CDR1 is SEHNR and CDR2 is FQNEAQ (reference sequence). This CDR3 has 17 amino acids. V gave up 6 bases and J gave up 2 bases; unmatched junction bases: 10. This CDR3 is CASSPGTSGYYTDTQYF. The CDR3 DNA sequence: TGTGCCAGCAGTCCAGGGACTAGCGGATATTACACAGATACGCAGTATTTT.

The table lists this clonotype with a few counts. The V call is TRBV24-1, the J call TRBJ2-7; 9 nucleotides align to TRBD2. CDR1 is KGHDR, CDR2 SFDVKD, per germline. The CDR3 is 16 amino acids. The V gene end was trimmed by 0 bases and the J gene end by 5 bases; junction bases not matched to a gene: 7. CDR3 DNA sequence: TGTGCCACCAGTGATTTGTGGTCTAGCGGGGAGGACGAGCAGTACTTC. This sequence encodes CATSDLWSSGEDEQYF.

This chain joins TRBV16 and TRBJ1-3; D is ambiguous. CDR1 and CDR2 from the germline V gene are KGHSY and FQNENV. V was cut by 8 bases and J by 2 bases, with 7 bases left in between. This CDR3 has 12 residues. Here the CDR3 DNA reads TGTGCCAGCTCTCCCACTGGAAACACCATATATTTT. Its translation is CASSPTGNTIYF. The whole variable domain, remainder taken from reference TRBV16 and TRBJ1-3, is GEEVAQTPKHLVRGEGQKAKLYCAPIKGHSYVFWYQQVLKNEFKFLISFQNENVFDETGMPKERFSAKCLPNSPCSLEIQATKLEDSAVYFCASSPTGNTIYFGEGSWLTVV.

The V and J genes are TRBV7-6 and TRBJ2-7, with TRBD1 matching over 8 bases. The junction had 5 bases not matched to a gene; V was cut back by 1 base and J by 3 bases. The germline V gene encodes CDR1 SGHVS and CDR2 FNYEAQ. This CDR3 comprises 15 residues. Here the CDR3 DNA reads TGTGCCAGCAGCTTAGATCAGGGGGCGGTCTACGAGCAGTACTTC. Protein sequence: CASSLDQGAVYEQYF.

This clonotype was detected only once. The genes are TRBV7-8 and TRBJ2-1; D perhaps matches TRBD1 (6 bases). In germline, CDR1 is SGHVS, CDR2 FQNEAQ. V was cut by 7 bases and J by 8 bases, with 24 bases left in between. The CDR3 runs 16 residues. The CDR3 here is CASTVRGLSLTDEQFF. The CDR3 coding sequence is TGTGCCAGCACCGTTAGGGGGTTGAGTCTCACGGATGAGCAGTTCTTC.

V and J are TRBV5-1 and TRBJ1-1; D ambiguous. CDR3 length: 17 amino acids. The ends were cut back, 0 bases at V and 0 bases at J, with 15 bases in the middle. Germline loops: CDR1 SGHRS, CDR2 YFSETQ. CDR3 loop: CASSLGSPPEMNTEAFF. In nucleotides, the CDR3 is TGCGCCAGCAGCTTGGGTTCCCCGCCGGAGATGAACACTGAAGCTTTCTTT.

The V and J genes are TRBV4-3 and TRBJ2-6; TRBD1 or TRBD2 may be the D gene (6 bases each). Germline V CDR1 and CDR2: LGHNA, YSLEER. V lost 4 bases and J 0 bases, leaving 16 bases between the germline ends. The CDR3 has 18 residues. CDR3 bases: TGCGCCAGCAGCCCCACGGGGGCGGGCGGCTCTGGGGCCAACGTCCTGACTTTC. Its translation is CASSPTGAGGSGANVLTF.

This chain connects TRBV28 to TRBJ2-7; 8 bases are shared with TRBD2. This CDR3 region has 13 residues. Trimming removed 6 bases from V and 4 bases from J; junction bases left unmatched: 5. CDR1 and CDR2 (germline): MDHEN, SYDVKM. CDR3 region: CASSDGTSYEQYF. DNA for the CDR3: TGTGCCAGCAGCGACGGGACTAGTTACGAGCAGTACTTC.

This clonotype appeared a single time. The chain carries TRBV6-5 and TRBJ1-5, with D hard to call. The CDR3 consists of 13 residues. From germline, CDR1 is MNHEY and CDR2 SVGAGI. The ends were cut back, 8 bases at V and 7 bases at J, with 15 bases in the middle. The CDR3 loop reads CASGKGSGQPQHF. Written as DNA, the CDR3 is TGTGCCAGCGGCAAGGGATCGGGCCAGCCCCAGCATTTT.

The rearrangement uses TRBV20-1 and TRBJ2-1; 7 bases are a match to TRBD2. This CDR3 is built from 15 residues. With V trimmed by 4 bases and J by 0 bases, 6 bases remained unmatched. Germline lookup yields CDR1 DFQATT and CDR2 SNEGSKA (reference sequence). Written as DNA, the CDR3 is TGCAGTGCTACGACTAGCTCAAACTCCTACAATGAGCAGTTCTTC. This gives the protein CSATTSSNSYNEQFF.

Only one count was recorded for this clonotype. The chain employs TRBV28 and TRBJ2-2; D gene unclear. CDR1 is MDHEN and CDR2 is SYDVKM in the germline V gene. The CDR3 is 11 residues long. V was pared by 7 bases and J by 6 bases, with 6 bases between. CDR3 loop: CASTYSGELFF. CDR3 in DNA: TGTGCCAGCACCTACTCCGGGGAGCTGTTTTTT.

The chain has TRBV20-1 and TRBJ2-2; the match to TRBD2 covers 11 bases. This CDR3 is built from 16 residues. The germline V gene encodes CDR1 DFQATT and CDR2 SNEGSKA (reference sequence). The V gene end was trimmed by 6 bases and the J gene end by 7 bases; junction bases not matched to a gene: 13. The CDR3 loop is CSASFPSGRRNGELFF. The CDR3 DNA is TGCAGTGCCTCCTTCCCTAGCGGGAGGCGTAACGGGGAGCTGTTTTTT.

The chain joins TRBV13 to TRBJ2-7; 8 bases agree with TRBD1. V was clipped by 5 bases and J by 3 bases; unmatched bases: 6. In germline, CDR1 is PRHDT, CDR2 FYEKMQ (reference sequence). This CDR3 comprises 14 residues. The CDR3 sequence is CASSDRDRNYEQYF. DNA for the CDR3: TGTGCCAGCAGCGACCGGGACAGGAACTACGAGCAGTACTTC.

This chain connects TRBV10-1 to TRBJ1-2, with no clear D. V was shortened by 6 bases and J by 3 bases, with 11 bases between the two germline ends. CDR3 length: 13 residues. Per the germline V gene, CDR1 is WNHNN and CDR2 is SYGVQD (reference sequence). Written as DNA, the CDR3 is TGCGCCAGCAGCGAGAACCCCGACTATGGCTACACCTTC. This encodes CASSENPDYGYTF.

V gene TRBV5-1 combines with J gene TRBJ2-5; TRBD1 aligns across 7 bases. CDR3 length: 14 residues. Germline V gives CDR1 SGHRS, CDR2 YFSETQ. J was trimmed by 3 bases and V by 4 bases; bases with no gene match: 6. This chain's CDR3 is CASSQRTGEETQYF. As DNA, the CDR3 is TGCGCCAGCAGCCAGAGAACAGGGGAAGAGACCCAGTACTTC.

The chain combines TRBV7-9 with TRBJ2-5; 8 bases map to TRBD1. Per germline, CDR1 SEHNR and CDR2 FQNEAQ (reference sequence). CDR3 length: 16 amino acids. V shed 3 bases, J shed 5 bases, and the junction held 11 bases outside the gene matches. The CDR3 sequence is CASSFNRQGHMETQYF. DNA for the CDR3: TGTGCCAGCAGCTTCAACCGACAGGGGCATATGGAGACCCAGTACTTC. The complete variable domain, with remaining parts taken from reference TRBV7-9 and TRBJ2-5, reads DTGVSQNPRHKITKRGQNVTFRCDPISEHNRLYWYRQTLGQGPEFLTYFQNEAQLEKSRLLSDRFSAERPKGSFSTLEIQRTEQGDSAMYLCASSFNRQGHMETQYFGPGTRLLVL.

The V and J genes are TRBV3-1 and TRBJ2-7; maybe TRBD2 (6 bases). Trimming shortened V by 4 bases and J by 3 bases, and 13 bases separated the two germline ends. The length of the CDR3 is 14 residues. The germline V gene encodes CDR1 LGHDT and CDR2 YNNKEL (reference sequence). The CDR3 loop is CASSPSEGNYEQYF. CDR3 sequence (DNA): TGTGCCAGCAGCCCCTCGGAGGGGAACTACGAGCAGTACTTC.

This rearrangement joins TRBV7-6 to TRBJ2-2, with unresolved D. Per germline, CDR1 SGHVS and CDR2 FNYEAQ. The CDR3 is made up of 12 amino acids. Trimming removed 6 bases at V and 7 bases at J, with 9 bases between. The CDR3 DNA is TGTGCCAGCAGTGATTTTTTCGGGGAGCTGTTTTTT. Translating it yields CASSDFFGELFF. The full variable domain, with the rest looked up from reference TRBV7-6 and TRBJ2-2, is GAGVSQSPRYKVTKRGQDVALRCDPISGHVSLYWYRQALGQGPEFLTYFNYEAQQDKSGLPNDRFSAERPEGSISTLTIQRTEQRDSAMYRCASSDFFGELFFGEGSRLTVL.

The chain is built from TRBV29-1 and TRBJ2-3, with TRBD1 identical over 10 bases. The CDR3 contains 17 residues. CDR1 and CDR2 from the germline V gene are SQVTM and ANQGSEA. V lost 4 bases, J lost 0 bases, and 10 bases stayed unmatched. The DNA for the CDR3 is TGCAGCGTTGCCGGGACAGGGGAGTTAACAAGCACAGATACGCAGTATTTT. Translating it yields CSVAGTGELTSTDTQYF.